Presented here are 9 T cell receptor beta chains from one specimen sequenced in a study of OX40 agonist ivuxolimab in advanced cancers. The assay was immunoSEQ multiplex PCR, and TCRdb's table has in-frame clones only and misses some. The top ten hold around 5.1% of the sample, which has some 80,000 clones, 85% to 95% seen once. Sequencing used CD4+ or CD8+ T cells sorted from blood, obtained in a trial of the OX40 agonist ivuxolimab. All receptors come from an adult with an advanced solid tumor such as melanoma, head and neck, liver or kidney cancer.

V and J are TRBV25-1 and TRBJ2-5, with 8 nucleotides matching TRBD1. Trimming removed 5 bases from V and 6 bases from J; junction bases left unmatched: 11. The germline gives CDR1 MGHDK, CDR2 SYGVNS. The CDR3 runs to 15 residues. CDR3 nucleotides: TGTGCCAGCAGTACGACACAGGGGGTTAGTCAGACCCAGTACTTC. It yields the protein CASSTTQGVSQTQYF.

This chain joins TRBV7-2 and TRBJ2-7; perhaps TRBD2 as D (6 bases). The CDR3 totals 16 residues. Trimming left V 1 base short and J 3 bases short, with 16 bases between. Germline CDR1 reads SGHTA; CDR2 reads FQGNSA. The CDR3, as DNA: TGTGCCAGCAGCTTAGAAGTCTTGGCGGGATTCTACGAGCAGTACTTC. Translated, it gives CASSLEVLAGFYEQYF.

This rearrangement joins TRBV7-2 to TRBJ2-5; 12 positions match TRBD2. CDR1 is SGHTA and CDR2 is FQGNSA in the germline V gene. V gave up 4 bases and J gave up 5 bases; unmatched junction bases: 5. The CDR3 covers 15 residues. CDR3 loop: CASSSRLAGVETQYF. The CDR3, as DNA: TGTGCCAGCAGCTCCCGACTAGCGGGAGTTGAGACCCAGTACTTC.

The J gene is TRBJ1-1, the V gene TRBV18; no definite D call. V lost 1 base and J lost 3, with 12 bases in between. The CDR3 is 15 residues long. From germline, CDR1 is KGHSH and CDR2 LQKENI. As DNA, the CDR3 is TGTGCCAGCTCACCACATCCCGGGAGCGACACTGAAGCTTTCTTT. Translated, it gives CASSPHPGSDTEAFF.

The V gene is TRBV7-2, the J gene TRBJ1-4; unclear D gene. The CDR3 runs to 13 residues. V was cut by 5 bases and J by 2 bases, with 6 bases left in between. The germline V gene has CDR1 SGHTA and CDR2 FQGNSA. CDR3 loop: CASSPQTNEKLFF. In DNA form, the CDR3 reads TGTGCCAGCAGCCCACAGACTAATGAAAAACTGTTTTTT.

The V and J genes are TRBV2 and TRBJ2-3; D is uncertain. V was trimmed by 5 bases and J by 2 bases, leaving 11 bases between them. CDR3 size: 14 residues. CDR1 is SNHLY and CDR2 is FYNNEI in the germline V gene. The CDR3 sequence is CASSWGYLTDTQYF. CDR3 sequence (DNA): TGTGCCAGCAGTTGGGGATATCTCACAGATACGCAGTATTTT.

The chain uses TRBV19 and TRBJ1-1; weak D call: TRBD1 (5 bases). The CDR3 is 14 amino acids. V was shortened by 8 bases and J by 1 base, with 14 bases between the two germline ends. CDR1 is LNHDA, CDR2 SQIVND, per germline (reference sequence). The CDR3 nucleotides read TGTGCCAGTGGGCAGGGAAGAAGGAACACTGAAGCTTTCTTT. Residues: CASGQGRRNTEAFF. Looking up the rest from reference TRBV19 and TRBJ1-1 gives the full variable domain: DGGITQSPKYLFRKEGQNVTLSCEQNLNHDAMYWYRQDPGQGLRLIYYSQIVNDFQKGDIAEGYSVSREKKESFPLTVTSAQKNPTAFYLCASGQGRRNTEAFFGQGTRLTVV.

This clone was observed once. The J gene is TRBJ1-1, the V gene TRBV7-3; tentative D call: TRBD1 (6 bases). The germline V gene has CDR1 SGHTA and CDR2 FQGTGA. This CDR3 has 14 amino acids. V gave up 3 bases and J gave up 6 bases, with 14 bases separating them. The CDR3 loop reads CASSFGGLKSEAFF. The CDR3 DNA follows: TGTGCCAGCAGCTTTGGGGGCTTGAAGTCTGAAGCTTTCTTT.

The chain carries TRBV29-1 and TRBJ2-7, with 9 bases identical to TRBD2. Germline CDR1 reads SQVTM; CDR2 reads ANQGSEA. This CDR3 region has 14 residues. Unmatched junction bases numbered 10, after V lost 4 bases and J lost 6 bases. CDR3 region: CSVALGSGRTEQYF. In DNA form, the CDR3 reads TGCAGCGTTGCCTTAGGGAGCGGGAGGACCGAGCAGTACTTC.